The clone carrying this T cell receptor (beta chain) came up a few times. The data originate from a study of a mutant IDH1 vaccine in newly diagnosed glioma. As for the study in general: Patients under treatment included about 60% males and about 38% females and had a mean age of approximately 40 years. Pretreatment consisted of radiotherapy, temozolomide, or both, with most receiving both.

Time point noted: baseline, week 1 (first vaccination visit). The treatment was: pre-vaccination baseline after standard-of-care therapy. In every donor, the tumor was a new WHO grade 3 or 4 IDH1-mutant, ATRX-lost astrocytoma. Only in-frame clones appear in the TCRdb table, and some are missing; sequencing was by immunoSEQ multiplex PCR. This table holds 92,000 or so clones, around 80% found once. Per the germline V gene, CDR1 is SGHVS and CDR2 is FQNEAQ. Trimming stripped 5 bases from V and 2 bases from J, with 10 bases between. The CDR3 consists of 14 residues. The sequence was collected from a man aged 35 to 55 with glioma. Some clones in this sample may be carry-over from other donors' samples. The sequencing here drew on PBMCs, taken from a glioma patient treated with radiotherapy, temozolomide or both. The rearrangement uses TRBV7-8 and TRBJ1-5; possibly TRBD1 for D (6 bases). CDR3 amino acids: CASSQNRGNQPQHF. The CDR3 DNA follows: TGTGCCAGCAGCCAAAACAGGGGCAATCAGCCCCAGCATTTT.